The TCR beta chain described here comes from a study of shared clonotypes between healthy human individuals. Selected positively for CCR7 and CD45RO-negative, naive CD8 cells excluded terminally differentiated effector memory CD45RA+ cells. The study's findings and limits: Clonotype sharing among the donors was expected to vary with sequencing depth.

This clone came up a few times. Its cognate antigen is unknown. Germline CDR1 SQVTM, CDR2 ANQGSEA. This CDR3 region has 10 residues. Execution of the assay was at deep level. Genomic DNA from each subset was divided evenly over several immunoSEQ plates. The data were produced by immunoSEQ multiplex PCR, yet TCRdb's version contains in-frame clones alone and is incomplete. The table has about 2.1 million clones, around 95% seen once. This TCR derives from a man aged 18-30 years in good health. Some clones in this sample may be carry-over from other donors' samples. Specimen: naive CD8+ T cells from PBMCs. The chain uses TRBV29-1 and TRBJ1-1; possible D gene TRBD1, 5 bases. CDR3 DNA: TGCGGGGGGATGAACACTGAAGCTTTCTTT. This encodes CGGMNTEAFF.